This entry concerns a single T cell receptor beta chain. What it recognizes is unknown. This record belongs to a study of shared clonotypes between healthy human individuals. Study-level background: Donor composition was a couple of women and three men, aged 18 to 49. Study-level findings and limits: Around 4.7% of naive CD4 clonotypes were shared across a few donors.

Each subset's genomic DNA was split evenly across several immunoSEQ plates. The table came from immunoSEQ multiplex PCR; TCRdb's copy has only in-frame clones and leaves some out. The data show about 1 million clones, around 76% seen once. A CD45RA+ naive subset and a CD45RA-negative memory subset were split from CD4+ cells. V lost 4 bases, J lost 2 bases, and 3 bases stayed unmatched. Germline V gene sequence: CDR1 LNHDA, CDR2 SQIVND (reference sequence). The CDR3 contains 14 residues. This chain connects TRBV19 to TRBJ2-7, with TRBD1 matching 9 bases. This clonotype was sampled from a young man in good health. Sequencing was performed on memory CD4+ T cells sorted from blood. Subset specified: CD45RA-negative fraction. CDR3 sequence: CASSNRQGAYEQYF. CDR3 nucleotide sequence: TGTGCCAGTAGTAATCGACAGGGGGCCTACGAGCAGTACTTC. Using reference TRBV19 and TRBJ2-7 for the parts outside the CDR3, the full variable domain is DGGITQSPKYLFRKEGQNVTLSCEQNLNHDAMYWYRQDPGQGLRLIYYSQIVNDFQKGDIAEGYSVSREKKESFPLTVTSAQKNPTAFYLCASSNRQGAYEQYFGPGTRLTVT.